The rows below give T cell receptor beta chains drawn from one sample of a study of somatic mutations in cytotoxic T cells in rheumatoid arthritis. Only in-frame clones appear in the TCRdb table, and some are missing; sequencing was by immunoSEQ multiplex PCR. The sample holds 12,000 to 15,000 clones, about 90% seen once. The material sequenced was CD4+ T cells sorted from blood. The receptors derive from a man aged 65 to 85 with rheumatoid arthritis. Each CDR3 is given with its conserved first and last residue. D genes are given only for firm matches. Clone size appears in some rows only: once, few, many, or a class for an expanded clone.

V gene	D gene	J gene	clone size	CDR3 protein	CDR3 DNA
TRBV19	.	TRBJ1-1	.	CASRHRERGTEAFF	TGTGCCAGTAGGCACCGGGAGCGTGGCACTGAAGCTTTCTTT
TRBV5-1	TRBD2	TRBJ2-1	.	CASRTSSGRSHNEQFF	TGCGCCAGCCGCACCTCTAGCGGGAGGTCTCACAATGAGCAGTTCTTC
TRBV7-2	.	TRBJ2-7	.	CASSLQPQGIYEQYF	TGTGCCAGCAGCTTACAACCCCAGGGAATCTACGAGCAGTACTTC
TRBV6-6	TRBD1	TRBJ1-2	.	CATRTGEGGYTF	TGTGCCACGAGGACAGGGGAAGGTGGCTACACCTTC
TRBV5-4	.	TRBJ2-4	.	CASSLRVDKNIQYF	TGTGCCAGCAGCTTACGGGTTGACAAAAACATTCAGTACTTC
TRBV4-2	TRBD2	TRBJ2-5	.	CASSLTSGGMEETQYF	TGTGCCAGCAGCCTTACTAGCGGCGGAATGGAAGAGACCCAGTACTTC
TRBV5-6	.	TRBJ2-6	.	CASSPAKQFSGANVLTF	TGTGCCAGCAGCCCCGCTAAACAGTTCTCTGGGGCCAACGTCCTGACTTTC
TRBV30	TRBD2	TRBJ2-1	.	CAWTSNGAGESEQFF	TGTGCCTGGACATCTAACGGTGCGGGAGAGTCTGAGCAGTTCTTC
TRBV29-1	TRBD1	TRBJ2-3	.	CSVRGGQGLDTQYF	TGCAGCGTCCGGGGGGGACAGGGGTTAGATACGCAGTATTTT
TRBV5-1	TRBD2	TRBJ2-2	.	CASSEGLANTGELFF	TGCGCCAGCAGCGAGGGACTAGCGAACACCGGGGAGCTGTTTTTT
TRBV7-6	.	TRBJ1-1	.	CASSLAPRTEAFF	TGTGCCAGCAGCTTAGCGCCGAGGACTGAAGCTTTCTTT
TRBV10-3	TRBD2	TRBJ2-3	.	CAIRPQQGAAEREGLRTDTQYF	TGTGCCATCAGGCCTCAGCAGGGGGCCGCTGAGCGGGAGGGCCTCCGCACAGATACGCAGTATTTT
TRBV7-3	TRBD1	TRBJ2-6	once	CASSRDRISGANVLTF	TGTGCCAGCAGCCGGGACAGGATCTCTGGGGCCAACGTCCTGACTTTC
TRBV7-8	TRBD1	TRBJ1-2	.	CASSSISGGDYGYTF	TGTGCCAGCAGCTCGATTTCAGGGGGAGACTATGGCTACACCTTC
TRBV10-2	.	TRBJ2-7	few	CASRRGGYEQYF	TGCGCCAGCAGGAGGGGGGGCTACGAGCAGTACTTC
TRBV7-8	.	TRBJ2-4	.	CASSLVDSAGQYF	TGTGCCAGCAGCTTAGTGGACTCCGCCGGTCAGTACTTC
TRBV28	.	TRBJ2-1	once	CASGTPPYNEQFF	TGTGCCAGCGGGACACCCCCCTACAATGAGCAGTTCTTC
TRBV9	.	TRBJ2-7	.	CASSVAWAGEQYF	TGTGCCAGCAGCGTAGCTTGGGCAGGCGAGCAGTACTTC
TRBV5-1	.	TRBJ2-5	.	CASSLASPETQYF	TGCGCCAGCAGCTTGGCCTCCCCTGAGACCCAGTACTTC
TRBV2	TRBD1	TRBJ1-6	.	CASSRPGQGGSPLHF	TGTGCCAGCAGTAGACCGGGACAGGGGGGTTCACCCCTCCACTTT
TRBV19	.	TRBJ1-5	.	CASRFGRGLGQPQHF	TGTGCCAGTAGGTTCGGCAGGGGATTAGGTCAGCCCCAGCATTTT
TRBV9	.	TRBJ2-3	once	CASSPRGSGDTQYF	TGTGCCAGCAGCCCCCGCGGGTCTGGGGATACGCAGTATTTT
TRBV28	.	TRBJ1-6	once	CASWGQFYNSPLHF	TGTGCCAGCTGGGGGCAGTTTTATAATTCACCCCTCCACTTT
TRBV27	TRBD1	TRBJ2-7	once	CASSLSGQGSAEQYF	TGTGCCAGCAGTTTATCTGGACAGGGCTCCGCCGAGCAGTACTTC
TRBV6-6	.	TRBJ2-7	once	CASSPQIYHAAYEQYF	TGTGCCAGCAGTCCACAAATATATCACGCAGCCTACGAGCAGTACTTC
TRBV6-5	.	TRBJ1-5	.	CASSSAGFSLPQHF	TGTGCCAGCAGTTCCGCGGGGTTTAGTTTGCCCCAGCATTTT
TRBV5-6	TRBD2	TRBJ2-1	.	CASSLGLADYNEQFF	TGTGCCAGCAGCCTCGGGCTAGCGGACTACAATGAGCAGTTCTTC